The entry below gives a single TCR beta chain sequence along with its context. This sample was taken from a study of T cells in Graves' hyperthyroidism and ophthalmopathy. The CDR3 regions of TCR beta were amplified from RNA transcripts. HTBI primers drove first-round RT-PCR of the TCR CDR3. TCRdb re-analysed the multiplex PCR reads in MiXCR, keeping a single row per CDR3 protein. The sample includes around 450,000 distinct CDR3 sequences, around 13% of them seen just once. From germline, CDR1 is SGHVS and CDR2 FQNEAQ. The V and J ends lost 1 base and 6 bases respectively, with 12 bases between them. This CDR3 is built from 15 residues.

The rearrangement links TRBV7-8 to TRBJ1-4, with D possibly being TRBD1 (5 bases). The receptor comes from a woman between 18 and 29 years old with Graves' hyperthyroidism. Sequences were obtained from blood. CDR3 DNA sequence: TGTGCCAGCAGCTTAGGGGGGGGAGGGTATGAAAAACTGTTTTTT. Its translation: CASSLGGGGYEKLFF.